This T cell receptor beta chain is from a study of cytomegalovirus exposure and HLA in healthy donors. Study-level findings and limits: The CMV antigen specificity of a few CMV-associated chains was confirmed through in vitro analysis.

60 Vbeta and 13 Jbeta primers were used in PCR. Profiled with immunoSEQ multiplex PCR; TCRdb holds only in-frame clones, not every one. The sample has around 80,000 clones. The CDR3 extends over 14 amino acids. Trimming stripped 11 bases from V and 6 bases from J, with 22 bases between. Germline loops: CDR1 SGHVS, CDR2 FNYEAQ. On this clone: The antigen remains unidentified.

Sequencing used PBMCs. The source is a middle-aged man in good health and CMV-seronegative. This chain connects TRBV7-6 to TRBJ1-1; D might be TRBD1 (5 bases). CDR3 sequence reads: CAAGGYRFKAEAFF. CDR3 sequence (DNA): TGTGCCGCCGGGGGGTACAGGTTTAAGGCTGAAGCTTTCTTT.